One sample yielded the 23 T cell receptor beta chains listed below, sequenced in a study of shared clonotypes between healthy human individuals. Sequenced by immunoSEQ multiplex PCR; TCRdb stores in-frame clones only, minus some. The data contain around 1.6 million clones, around 98% of them singletons. Sequencing was performed on naive CD4+ T cells sorted from blood. As for subset: CD45RA+ positively selected. The receptors shown here come from a man younger than 45 in good health.

J is TRBJ2-7 and V is TRBV5-1; D is unresolved. Germline CDR1 SGHRS, CDR2 YFSETQ. The CDR3 is 16 residues long. Trimming cost V 1 base and J 1 base, with 15 bases left between them. The CDR3 loop is CASSLSRSGRSYEQYF. The CDR3 coding sequence is TGCGCCAGCAGCTTGTCCCGGTCGGGCAGATCCTACGAGCAGTACTTC.

The chain links TRBV11-3 to TRBJ2-3; D may correspond to TRBD1 or TRBD2 (5 bases each). V was cut by 5 bases and J by 3 bases, with 12 bases left in between. The germline gives CDR1 SGHNT, CDR2 YENEEA. The CDR3 runs 14 residues. The CDR3 loop is CASSPRDRTDTQYF. The DNA for the CDR3 is TGTGCCAGCAGCCCACGGGACCGTACAGATACGCAGTATTTT. The variable domain in full, with the rest retrieved from reference TRBV11-3 and TRBJ2-3, is EAGVVQSPRYKIIEKKQPVAFWCNPISGHNTLYWYLQNLGQGPELLIRYENEEAVDDSQLPKDRFSAERLKGVDSTLKIQPAELGDSAVYLCASSPRDRTDTQYFGPGTRLTVL.

The rearrangement joins TRBV28 to TRBJ2-3, with D perhaps matching TRBD1 or TRBD2 (5 bases each). V was trimmed by 4 bases and J by 4 bases, leaving 21 bases between them. The CDR3 loop spans 17 amino acids. The V gene's germline CDR1 is MDHEN and CDR2 SYDVKM. The CDR3 DNA sequence: TGTGCCAGCAGTTCCTACCGACATCCCAGGGAGTCAGATACGCAGTATTTT. It yields the protein CASSSYRHPRESDTQYF.

The rearrangement uses TRBV5-1 and TRBJ1-4, with D tentatively TRBD1 (5 bases). CDR1 is SGHRS and CDR2 is YFSETQ in the germline V gene. The CDR3 runs 14 residues. V lost 4 bases to trimming and J lost 8 bases, with 15 bases between them. The DNA of the CDR3 is TGCGCCAGCAGCCCCCGGGCAAGGGACGAAAAACTGTTTTTT. Amino acids: CASSPRARDEKLFF. The complete variable domain, with remaining parts taken from reference TRBV5-1 and TRBJ1-4, reads KAGVTQTPRYLIKTRGQQVTLSCSPISGHRSVSWYQQTPGQGLQFLFEYFSETQRNKGNFPGRFSGRQFSNSRSEMNVSTLELGDSALYLCASSPRARDEKLFFGSGTQLSVL.

The chain is built from TRBV27 and TRBJ2-2; 9 nucleotides agree with TRBD1. V trimming: 3 bases; J trimming: 4 bases; junction bases outside the gene matches: 6. Looked up from germline, CDR1 is MNHEY and CDR2 is SMNVEV (reference sequence). The CDR3 loop spans 16 amino acids. CDR3 nucleotides: TGTGCCAGCAGTTTGTACAGGGGGCCTGGCACCGGGGAGCTGTTTTTT. The encoded protein is CASSLYRGPGTGELFF.

The chain carries TRBV29-1 and TRBJ2-1; 9 bases line up with TRBD2. Germline assignment: CDR1 SQVTM and CDR2 ANQGSEA. After removal of 4 bases from V and 1 base from J, the junction contained 17 bases not matched to a gene. The CDR3 runs 19 residues. CDR3 nucleotides: TGCAGCGTTGTGGTCCTAGCGGGAACTTCAAAAAGGTCCTACAATGAGCAGTTCTTC. As protein: CSVVVLAGTSKRSYNEQFF.

V gene TRBV14 combines with J gene TRBJ2-1; TRBD1 matches at 7 bases. The CDR3 has 13 amino acids. J lost 9 bases, V lost 3 bases, and 5 bases had no gene match. Germline V gene data show CDR1 as SGHDN and CDR2 as FVKESK. The CDR3 loop is CASSHDNRGEQFF. CDR3 in DNA: TGTGCCAGCAGCCACGACAACAGGGGTGAGCAGTTCTTC. Filled out from reference TRBV14 and TRBJ2-1, the complete variable domain reads EAGVTQFPSHSVIEKGQTVTLRCDPISGHDNLYWYRRVMGKEIKFLLHFVKESKQDESGMPNNRFLAERTGGTYSTLKVQPAELEDSGVYFCASSHDNRGEQFFGPGTRLTVL.

This rearrangement joins TRBV7-9 to TRBJ2-2, with no clear D. Trimming took off 1 base at V and 0 bases at J, with 3 bases between the two ends. Germline values: CDR1 SEHNR, CDR2 FQNEAQ (reference sequence). The CDR3 has 14 amino acids. CDR3 loop: CASSLDPNTGELFF. CDR3 in DNA: TGTGCCAGCAGCTTAGACCCGAACACCGGGGAGCTGTTTTTT.

V gene TRBV5-4 combines with J gene TRBJ1-1; D is undetermined. V was trimmed by 4 bases and J by 1 base, leaving 11 bases between them. Germline CDR1 SGHNT, CDR2 YYREEE (reference sequence). The CDR3 extends over 14 amino acids. The CDR3 DNA reads TGTGCCAGCAGCCACAAGACTGGGAACACTGAAGCTTTCTTT. It codes for CASSHKTGNTEAFF. The whole variable domain, remainder taken from reference TRBV5-4 and TRBJ1-1, is ETGVTQSPTHLIKTRGQQVTLRCSSQSGHNTVSWYQQALGQGPQFIFQYYREEENGRGNFPPRFSGLQFPNYSSELNVNALELDDSALYLCASSHKTGNTEAFFGQGTRLTVV.

V is TRBV18 and J is TRBJ1-4; a possible D gene is TRBD1 (6 bases). The V end lost 3 bases, the J end lost 8 bases, and 13 bases lay between the germline ends. The CDR3 length is 14 residues. Germline-derived CDR1 and CDR2 are KGHSH and LQKENI. For the CDR3, the DNA is TGTGCCAGCTCACCGGGGGGCGCAAGGGAAAAACTGTTTTTT. Translated, it gives CASSPGGAREKLFF.

The rearrangement uses TRBV7-9 and TRBJ2-1, with TRBD1 matching 7 bases. This CDR3 is built from 16 residues. Trimming at V came to 5 bases and at J to 5 bases, leaving 12 bases not matched to a gene. Per germline, CDR1 SEHNR and CDR2 FQNEAQ (reference sequence). The CDR3 DNA reads as TGTGCCAGCAGCGAGTCAGACAGGGTTGTGGACAATGAGCAGTTCTTC. Its translation: CASSESDRVVDNEQFF.

This clone occurred once. V is TRBV4-1 and J is TRBJ2-7, with TRBD2 as a possible D gene (5 bases). Trimming cost V 3 bases and J 0 bases, with 12 bases left between them. Germline lookup yields CDR1 MGHRA and CDR2 YSYEKL. This CDR3 is built from 15 residues. The CDR3 region is CASSQIGRGSYEQYF. The CDR3 nucleotides are TGCGCCAGCAGCCAGATCGGACGGGGCTCCTACGAGCAGTACTTC.

The gene calls are TRBV11-2 and TRBJ2-5; TRBD1 matches 9 bases. The germline CDR1 and CDR2 sequences are SGHAT and FQNNGV. The CDR3 covers 17 residues. V was clipped by 3 bases and J by 2 bases; unmatched bases: 10. The DNA of the CDR3 is TGTGCCAGCAGCTTGGACGGACAGGGGAGGGGGCAAGAGACCCAGTACTTC. Amino acid sequence: CASSLDGQGRGQETQYF.

The chain combines TRBV15 with TRBJ2-5, with D possibly being TRBD1 or TRBD2 (6 bases each). Trimming cost V 3 bases and J 4 bases, with 12 bases left between them. Germline CDR1 is LNHNV and CDR2 is YYDKDF (reference sequence). The CDR3 consists of 14 residues. CDR3 coding DNA: TGTGCCACCAGCAGGCTACAGGGAGGAGAGACCCAGTACTTC. Its translation is CATSRLQGGETQYF.

V and J are TRBV4-1 and TRBJ2-1, with TRBD2 as a possible D gene (6 bases). Trimming pared 1 base from V and 1 base from J, leaving 20 bases between. In germline, CDR1 is MGHRA, CDR2 YSYEKL. This CDR3 comprises 19 residues. The CDR3 loop reads CASSQAPPFGRISYNEQFF. CDR3 coding DNA: TGCGCCAGCAGCCAAGCTCCTCCTTTTGGGAGGATTTCCTACAATGAGCAGTTCTTC.

This sequence joins TRBV5-6 and TRBJ1-3; D ambiguous. The CDR3 loop spans 16 amino acids. The V gene's germline CDR1 is SGHDT and CDR2 YYEEEE. The V end lost 4 bases, the J end lost 0 bases, and 14 bases lay between the germline ends. In DNA form, the CDR3 reads TGTGCCAGCAGCCCTGGCGGCTCCTTCTCTGGAAACACCATATATTTT. Amino acid sequence: CASSPGGSFSGNTIYF.

The chain uses TRBV5-5 and TRBJ2-2; 7 positions agree with TRBD1. CDR1 is SGHKS, CDR2 YYEKEE, per germline (reference sequence). V lost 2 bases and J lost 1; bases outside the gene matches: 8. This CDR3 comprises 17 residues. As DNA, the CDR3 is TGTGCCAGCAGCTTAAACGGGACAGCTATGAACACCGGGGAGCTGTTTTTT. Amino acids: CASSLNGTAMNTGELFF.

This sequence joins TRBV5-1 and TRBJ2-5, with 9 bases identical to TRBD2. The V segment lost 4 bases and the J segment 1 base; nucleotides outside the gene matches: 20. The CDR3 runs to 20 residues. Germline V gene sequence: CDR1 SGHRS, CDR2 YFSETQ. The chain's CDR3 is CASSNERGRAWLSAQETQYF. In DNA, the CDR3 is TGCGCCAGCAGCAACGAACGCGGGAGGGCCTGGTTGTCGGCCCAAGAGACCCAGTACTTC.

As for this clone: Other nucleotide sequences from this sample produce the same CDR3. This rearrangement joins TRBV7-6 to TRBJ2-1; 11 nucleotides line up with TRBD2. This CDR3 has 15 amino acids. J lost 4 bases, V lost 4 bases, and 3 bases had no gene match. The germline gives CDR1 SGHVS, CDR2 FNYEAQ. CDR3 sequence: CASSSRTSGYNEQFF. The CDR3 bases are TGTGCCAGCAGCTCTCGGACTAGCGGGTACAATGAGCAGTTCTTC.

This chain uses TRBV5-1 with TRBJ2-7; D might be TRBD2 (6 bases). CDR1 and CDR2 (germline): SGHRS, YFSETQ. The CDR3 runs 13 residues. V lost 7 bases to trimming and J lost 3 bases, with 14 bases between them. The CDR3 sequence: CASSRDVSYEQYF. As DNA, the CDR3 is TGCGCCAGCTCGCGGGACGTGAGCTACGAGCAGTACTTC. The whole variable domain, filled in from reference TRBV5-1 and TRBJ2-7, reads KAGVTQTPRYLIKTRGQQVTLSCSPISGHRSVSWYQQTPGQGLQFLFEYFSETQRNKGNFPGRFSGRQFSNSRSEMNVSTLELGDSALYLCASSRDVSYEQYFGPGTRLTVT.

V and J are TRBV19 and TRBJ1-4; D remains unclear. Germline V gives CDR1 LNHDA, CDR2 SQIVND (reference sequence). CDR3 size: 13 residues. Trimming took 4 bases from V and 7 from J, leaving 10 bases between them. CDR3: CASSNYGGEKLFF. In nucleotides, the CDR3 is TGTGCCAGTAGTAACTACGGTGGTGAAAAACTGTTTTTT.

The chain links TRBV6-1 to TRBJ2-7, with TRBD2 identical over 7 bases. Per germline, CDR1 MNHNS and CDR2 SASEGT. The CDR3 extends over 17 amino acids. The ends lost 3 bases at V and 3 bases at J; junction bases unmatched: 14. The CDR3 spells CASSDGGTGLLFYEQYF. The CDR3 DNA is TGTGCCAGCAGTGATGGGGGGACGGGACTATTGTTCTACGAGCAGTACTTC.

The chain combines TRBV27 with TRBJ1-3; 7 bases are a match to TRBD1. The trim removed 8 bases at V and 0 bases at J, leaving 1 base unmatched. Germline V gene data show CDR1 as MNHEY and CDR2 as SMNVEV (reference sequence). The CDR3 length is 13 residues. This CDR3 reads CASRDSSGNTIYF. The CDR3 DNA reads as TGTGCCAGCCGGGACAGCTCTGGAAACACCATATATTTT.